The 19 T cell receptor beta chains given below trace back to one sample, sequenced in a study of blood T cell repertoires in COVID-19. Assay used: immunoSEQ multiplex PCR; TCRdb lists only in-frame clones, some missing. The data show about 480,000 clones, with roughly 89% seen just once and approximately 0.9% held by the top ten. Sequencing input: peripheral blood. These receptors were obtained from a young man with COVID-19, enrolled during active disease.

This clone was observed a single time. The J gene is TRBJ2-2, the V gene TRBV7-2; 7 bases agree with TRBD2. CDR3 length equals 15 residues. The V gene end was trimmed by 5 bases and the J gene end by 6 bases; junction bases not matched to a gene: 9. Germline V gene data show CDR1 as SGHTA and CDR2 as FQGNSA. DNA for the CDR3: TGTGCCAGCAGCATGACTAGCCCGGGGTCCGGGGAGCTGTTTTTT. The encoded protein is CASSMTSPGSGELFF.

The chain employs TRBV19 and TRBJ2-7, with D perhaps TRBD2 (5 bases). The CDR3 has 15 residues. Deletions cut 4 bases from V and 4 bases from J, with 17 bases between. Germline-derived CDR1 and CDR2 are LNHDA and SQIVND (reference sequence). CDR3 nucleotides: TGTGCCAGTAGTACTTCCGAGGGTCGTTCTTACGAGCAGTACTTC. The encoded protein is CASSTSEGRSYEQYF.

The chain uses TRBV3-1 (or the pseudogene TRBV3-2) and TRBJ1-5, with a weak D call TRBD1 (5 bases). Germline CDR1 is LGHDT and CDR2 is YNNKEL (reference sequence). V lost 4 bases and J 11 bases, leaving 21 bases between the germline ends. The CDR3 has 15 amino acids. The chain's CDR3 is CASSPGTFYPGAQHF. The CDR3 nucleotides are TGTGCCAGCAGCCCCGGGACTTTCTACCCGGGGGCCCAGCATTTT.

This sequence joins TRBV7-2 and TRBJ2-1; a weak D match, TRBD2 (5 bases). CDR1 SGHTA and CDR2 FQGNSA come from the germline V gene. The length of the CDR3 is 12 residues. Deletions cut 6 bases from V and 9 bases from J, with 12 bases between. The CDR3 DNA follows: TGTGCCAGCAGTTATTACGGGGTTGAGCAGTTCTTC. Translation gives CASSYYGVEQFF.

This clone was counted only a few times. The chain links TRBV7-9 to TRBJ1-1; the match to TRBD1 covers 9 bases. With 5 bases clipped from V and 5 bases from J, the junction kept 6 bases outside the gene matches. Germline CDR1 SEHNR, CDR2 FQNEAQ (reference sequence). The CDR3 is 14 amino acids. In DNA form, the CDR3 reads TGTGCCAGCAGCGAAACAGGGGGCCGGACTGAAGCTTTCTTT. Translating gives CASSETGGRTEAFF.

Notes on this clone: Only one base separates this from a far larger clonotype, so it likely reflects a read error. J is TRBJ1-1 and V is TRBV7-9, with TRBD1 identical over 8 bases. This CDR3 spans 14 amino acids. V shed 3 bases and J 0 bases; nucleotides not matched to a gene: 0. Germline CDR1 is SEHNR and CDR2 is FQNEAQ (reference sequence). CDR3 nucleotides: TGTGCCAGCAGCTTGGGACAGGTGAACACTGAAGCTTTCTTT. Translating gives CASSLGQVNTEAFF.

The V call is TRBV6-2 or TRBV6-3, the J call TRBJ2-3; D is possibly TRBD2 (5 bases). Trimming left V 4 bases short and J 0 bases short, with 14 bases between. CDR3 length equals 16 residues. The germline CDR1 and CDR2 sequences are MNHEY and SVGEGT. The DNA for the CDR3 is TGTGCCAGCAGTTCCGTGCGAGCGGCGAGCACAGATACGCAGTATTTT. This translates into CASSSVRAASTDTQYF.

This chain links TRBV3-1 (or the pseudogene TRBV3-2) with TRBJ2-7; 10 nucleotides align to TRBD2. The germline gives CDR1 LGHDT, CDR2 YNNKEL (reference sequence). This CDR3 has 17 amino acids. V gave up 1 base and J gave up 4 bases; unmatched junction bases: 10. Written as DNA, the CDR3 is TGTGCCAGCAGCCAAGTTTCGGGACTAGCGCGAGGTTACGAGCAGTACTTC. Translation: CASSQVSGLARGYEQYF.

The V call is TRBV19, the J call TRBJ2-3; possibly TRBD2 for D (6 bases). With 4 bases removed from V and 2 bases from J, the gap between germline ends came to 19 bases. This CDR3 comprises 17 residues. Germline V gene lookup returns CDR1 LNHDA and CDR2 SQIVND (reference sequence). DNA for the CDR3: TGTGCCAGTAGTACTTTCCGGGACTTCAATCTCACAGATACGCAGTATTTT. It yields the protein CASSTFRDFNLTDTQYF.

This clone occurred a few times. V is TRBV28 and J is TRBJ1-5; 8 nucleotides line up with TRBD1. CDR3 size: 15 residues. V lost 1 base to trimming and J lost 7 bases; unmatched junction nucleotides: 6. Germline assignment: CDR1 MDHEN and CDR2 SYDVKM. The CDR3 nucleotides read TGTGCCAGCAGTTTATCAGGACAGGGAGGGCAGCCCCAGCATTTT. It codes for CASSLSGQGGQPQHF.

Concerning this clone: This sample includes further DNA sequences coding for the same CDR3. V and J are TRBV12-3 or TRBV12-4 and TRBJ1-4; D is ambiguous. Deletions cut 5 bases from V and 7 bases from J, with 5 bases between. The CDR3 is 11 residues long. CDR3 sequence reads: CASSRGEKLFF. The CDR3 DNA reads as TGTGCCAGCAGTCGAGGTGAAAAACTGTTTTTT.

The genes are TRBV11-2 and TRBJ2-7, with D unclear. Germline assignment: CDR1 SGHAT and CDR2 FQNNGV. Trimming took off 7 bases at V and 0 bases at J, with 13 bases between the two ends. The CDR3 spans 14 residues. The CDR3: CASTRILVSYEQYF. CDR3 coding DNA: TGTGCCAGCACCCGAATACTGGTCTCCTACGAGCAGTACTTC.

The V call is TRBV4-2, the J call TRBJ2-1; D is perhaps TRBD2 (6 bases). The CDR3 sequence is 13 residues long. Germline loops: CDR1 LGHNA, CDR2 YNFKEQ. The V end was cut by 4 bases, the J end by 10 bases, with 14 bases between. This CDR3 reads CASSPGRGYEQFF. The DNA of the CDR3 is TGTGCCAGCAGCCCCGGACGGGGGTACGAGCAGTTCTTC.

The rearrangement joins TRBV29-1 to TRBJ2-6; a possible D gene is TRBD1 (5 bases). In germline, CDR1 is SQVTM, CDR2 ANQGSEA. The CDR3 is 15 residues long. V gave up 5 bases and J gave up 4 bases, with 15 bases separating them. In DNA form, the CDR3 reads TGCAGCGTTAAGCCCCAGGGTCCAGGGGCCAACGTCCTGACTTTC. Translation gives CSVKPQGPGANVLTF.

The CDR3 nucleotides read TGTGCCAGCAGTTACTCCGACAGCTGGTCAGATACGCAGTATTTT. Amino acids: CASSYSDSWSDTQYF. The chain employs TRBV6-5 and TRBJ2-3, with D possibly matching TRBD1 (5 bases). Looked up from germline, CDR1 is MNHEY and CDR2 is SVGAGI. The V gene lost 0 bases and the J gene lost 4 bases, with 11 bases spanning the gap. CDR3 length: 15 residues.

The chain links TRBV21-1 to TRBJ1-2. TRBV21-1 is tagged as a pseudogene. The CDR3 runs to 16 residues. The CDR3 here is CASSNKYKGLGYGYTF. The CDR3 DNA follows: TGTGCCAGCAGCAACAAGTACAAGGGACTAGGTTATGGCTACACCTTC.

The CDR3, as DNA: TGTGCCAGCAGCGGGAGGGTTGACTATGGCTACACCTTC. It codes for CASSGRVDYGYTF. J is TRBJ1-2 and V is TRBV5-4; no firm D call. Germline CDR1 reads SGHNT; CDR2 reads YYREEE (reference sequence). This CDR3 contains 13 residues. Trimming stripped 4 bases from V and 3 bases from J, with 10 bases between. Based on the CDR3 plus reference TRBV5-4 and TRBJ1-2, the full variable domain is ETGVTQSPTHLIKTRGQQVTLRCSSQSGHNTVSWYQQALGQGPQFIFQYYREEENGRGNFPPRFSGLQFPNYSSELNVNALELDDSALYLCASSGRVDYGYTFGSGTRLTVV.

The chain has TRBV18 and TRBJ1-1; 7 nucleotides line up with TRBD1. The CDR3 contains 15 residues. The trim removed 3 bases at V and 4 bases at J, leaving 8 bases unmatched. In germline, CDR1 is KGHSH, CDR2 LQKENI. The CDR3 DNA follows: TGTGCCAGCTCACCTAGGACAGGAGGGATCACTGAAGCTTTCTTT. Translated: CASSPRTGGITEAFF.

The chain employs TRBV18 and TRBJ2-5; TRBD2 might be the D (5 bases). Germline V gives CDR1 KGHSH, CDR2 LQKENI. V lost 0 bases and J lost 1, with 12 bases in between. This CDR3 contains 16 residues. CDR3 bases: TGTGCCAGCTCACCACCAAGCGGATTACGCCAAGAGACCCAGTACTTC. Translation: CASSPPSGLRQETQYF.